Given below is one TCR beta chain in context. This clonotype occurred many times. Its antigen has not been determined. No much larger clone is present one base from it, and per-base qualities are unavailable. The method behind the library was multiplex PCR. The sequencer was an Illumina HiSeq 4000. iRepertoire HTBI primers and Arm-PCR amplification of CDR3 regions were used to construct TCR beta libraries. Gel purification was performed on PCR products prior to sequencing. The paper's data handling went like this. Across samples, some 62 TRBV and 13 to 15 TRBJ segments were identified and used for gene usage analysis of CDR3 amino acid clonotypes. COPE and FqMerger were used to merge filtered high-quality paired reads into contigs. BLAST was used to align contigs to IMGT TRBV, TRBD and TRBJ reference genes, and CDR3 was defined according to IMGT. Any clonotype with a frequency above 0.1% was counted as a highly expanded clone. Shannon entropy was used to measure repertoire diversity, and the Gini coefficient was used to measure V-J evenness. Public clonotypes were defined as clonotypes shared by more than one individual. Using fastp trimming at Q25 and MiXCR clonotype assembly, TCRdb reanalyzed the public sequencing data and kept in-frame beta chains. Merged by CDR3 protein, the rows form single entries marked with the most common genes and DNA. The V and J calls reflect TCRdb's pipeline rather than the authors' work. Within this sample are about half a million distinct CDR3 sequences, with 9.5% to 15% of them counted one time only. 8% to 10% of the sample belongs to the ten largest clones.

The V and J ends are trimmed by 6 bases and 7 bases, leaving 18 bases between them. The CDR3 spans 14 residues, from the cysteine through the phenylalanine. The only DNA kept is the CDR3, 42 bases in frame from the first base. The sample's time point, from its label and the paper: newly diagnosed GD, antithyroid drugs for less than 3 months. RNA was extracted from PBMCs in TRIzol for both TCR sequencing and RNA sequencing. Graves' disease was diagnosed according to American Thyroid Association guidelines. The patients came from an endocrinology department in Xi'an, China. Each patient gave 8.5 to 9.5 milliliters of peripheral blood, collected in an EDTA anticoagulant tube. Ficoll Paque Plus density gradient separation was used to isolate PBMCs, and no additional T cell sorting was done. An Agilent 2100 Bioanalyzer and agarose gel were used to check RNA quality, while a NanoDrop 2000 measured RNA concentration.

The data derive from a study of regulatory T cells in long-lasting Graves disease (dated by TCRdb to about 2021). For context, the study as a whole: Patients with newly diagnosed Graves' disease had been on antithyroid drugs for under 3 months. Persistent Graves' disease patients were compared with newly diagnosed Graves' disease patients by peripheral blood TCR sequencing and RNA sequencing. The study took place in China and was registered as a clinical trial. TCR sequencing covered about 13 persistent and 20 or so newly diagnosed Graves' disease patients, 33 samples in total.

Overall study results and their limits: Preferential use of TRBV28, TRBJ1-2 and TRBJ2-5 was observed in persistent disease, whereas TRBV20-1 and TRBJ2-1 were favored in newly diagnosed disease. Only the TCR beta chain was sequenced and analyzed. Patients with persistent disease shared more public clonotypes (over 2,500) than newly diagnosed patients did (around 980). Lower TCR Shannon entropy and fewer highly expanded clones were observed in persistent Graves' disease patients than in newly diagnosed patients, which suggested clonal expansion. Because the primary lesion, thyroid tissue, could not be accessed, the study looked at peripheral blood alone. The authors noted that the small sample size was a limitation that may lower accuracy.

This same sample was also part of a study on T cells in Graves' hyperthyroidism and ophthalmopathy. From the second report: A patient counted as having stable Graves' hyperthyroidism if no progression to ophthalmopathy occurred over 18 months of follow-up. The hyperthyroidism patients were between 18 and 65 years old and newly diagnosed, with a disease duration of less than 2 months. Patients with uncontrolled infections, other autoimmune diseases, pregnancy or lactation were excluded. Clinical symptoms, serum thyroxine and TRAb, thyroid ultrasound, and orbital computed tomography formed the basis for the diagnoses. A first-round RT-PCR of the TCR CDR3 used the HTBI primer set with the Qiagen OneStep RT-PCR kit. Most expanded thyroid clonotypes (frequency above 0.001) were also detected in blood, suggesting blood repertoires may reflect thyroid immune responses. A model built on a 13 V-J signature distinguished ophthalmopathy from stable hyperthyroidism, reaching approximately 89% sensitivity and approximately 83% specificity in cross-validation and 80%/75% in testing. During validation, the model predicted progression to ophthalmopathy a median of approximately 6.5 months ahead of onset, with more than 60% sensitivity and roughly 75% specificity. A discovery cohort of roughly 100 patients, roughly 45 with Graves' ophthalmopathy and over 55 with stable Graves' hyperthyroidism, was used to find distinguishing TCR V-J signatures. An independent validation cohort of some 18 hyperthyroidism patients and about 15 patients who later progressed to ophthalmopathy tested prospective prediction of ophthalmopathy. The 100 discovery patients were divided at random into training and test sets in a 7:3 ratio. In several Graves' hyperthyroidism patients, the study also compared T-cell repertoires from thyroid tissue with T-cell repertoires from blood. After blood sampling, hyperthyroidism patients were treated with methimazole at a starting dose of 30 mg daily, and ophthalmopathy patients were treated with high-dose intravenous methylprednisolone. A second multiplex PCR round built the libraries, followed by size selection and purification. The libraries were sequenced on an Illumina HiSeq2000 using paired-end 100 bp reads. SOAPnuke was used to process the raw data, removing reads that contained adapters or uncalled bases, had a mean Phred below 15, or lacked an exact match to the constant primer or identifier. High-quality paired reads were merged with COPE v1.2.5, and unique nucleotide sequences were defined as clonotypes. MiTCR v1.1 was used to align the clonotypes against IMGT TRBV, TRBD and TRBJ reference segments. The analysis included only V-J combinations with a frequency above 0.0001, which together covered roughly 99% of the repertoires. The TCS score was defined as the ratio of F50 (clonal expansion) to E x V (chaos), calculated using BLOSUM62-based TCRdist between CDR3 peptides within each V-J. Welch's t-statistics and random forest reduced approximately 520 V-J features to 10 to 15, which were used in a naive Bayes classifier (R e1071). No statistical method was used to set the sample size in advance, and investigators knew the group allocation. The paper describes TCR Vbeta CDR3 sequencing of roughly 130 peripheral blood samples, made up of 43 ophthalmopathy patients, 70 to 75 hyperthyroidism patients and 17 progressor patients.

This receptor was identified in a woman aged 25 to 39 with Graves disease. Donor details come from another sample of the same person, matched by shared clones. The rearranged chain carries TRBV12-3 or TRBV12-4 and TRBJ1-1; TRBD1 is a weak D gene call, 6 bases matching. Material: peripheral blood mononuclear cells (PBMCs), obtained at new diagnosis, from a patient treated with antithyroid drugs. The CDR3 in this case is CASRPTEDSVEAFF. In nucleotide form, the sequence is TGTGCCAGCAGACCAACCGAGGACAGTGTTGAAGCTTTCTTT.